Listed here are 20 T cell receptor beta chains from one sample, sequenced in a study of CD8 T cells in ankylosing spondylitis. Each CDR3 protein is one row after TCRdb ran MiXCR on the 5' RACE reads. The table shows about 90,000 distinct CDR3 sequences, with around 26% occurring only once. The specimen was blood, either unsorted or a sorted T cell fraction (not recorded which). The receptor source for this set is a male donor with ankylosing spondylitis or in good health (not recorded which).

In its sample, this clonotype was seen a few times. The chain joins TRBV7-3 to TRBJ2-1; D possibly corresponds to TRBD2 (5 bases). Trimming took 2 bases from V and 0 from J, leaving 8 bases between them. The CDR3 runs to 15 residues. Germline V gene sequence: CDR1 SGHTA, CDR2 FQGTGA. The CDR3 DNA reads as TGTGCCAGCAGCTTACAGCGGAGCTCCTACAATGAGCAGTTCTTC. It yields the protein CASSLQRSSYNEQFF.

The gene calls are TRBV10-3 and TRBJ1-2; 11 bases agree with TRBD1. The CDR3 runs to 13 residues. Germline loops: CDR1 ENHRY, CDR2 SYGVKD. Unmatched junction bases numbered 2, after V lost 7 bases and J lost 4 bases. CDR3 in DNA: TGTGCCATCACAGGGACAGGGGGCTATGGCTACACCTTC. It yields the protein CAITGTGGYGYTF.

This chain links TRBV5-1 with TRBJ1-1; 9 nucleotides align to TRBD1. The CDR3 consists of 14 residues. Germline V lookup: CDR1 SGHRS, CDR2 YFSETQ. Trimming removed 1 base from V and 8 bases from J; junction bases left unmatched: 6. The CDR3 nucleotides are TGCGCCAGCAGCTTGACGGGACAGGGAAACGAAGCTTTCTTT. Amino acid sequence: CASSLTGQGNEAFF.

As for this clonotype: A read error is possible here, since a much larger clone lies one base away. This sequence joins TRBV10-3 and TRBJ2-6; TRBD1 matches 9 bases. Germline V gene lookup returns CDR1 ENHRY and CDR2 SYGVKD. The CDR3 loop spans 14 amino acids. For the CDR3, the DNA is TGTGCCATCAGACAGGGGGCTGGGGTCAACGTCCTGACTTTC. Amino acid sequence: CAIRQGAGVNVLTF.

Only a few counts were recorded for this clonotype. The CDR3 loop is CASSTGLAGYNEQFF. The CDR3 DNA follows: TGTGCCAGCAGCACAGGACTAGCGGGGTACAATGAGCAGTTCTTC. The gene calls are TRBV7-2 and TRBJ2-1; 12 nucleotides agree with TRBD2. The CDR3 totals 15 residues. The germline V gene encodes CDR1 SGHTA and CDR2 FQGNSA. Trimming removed 5 bases from V and 4 bases from J; junction bases left unmatched: 3. The full variable domain, completed using reference TRBV7-2 and TRBJ2-1, is GAGVSQSPSNKVTEKGKDVELRCDPISGHTALYWYRQSLGQGLEFLIYFQGNSAPDKSGLPSDRFSAERTGGSVSTLTIQRTQQEDSAVYLCASSTGLAGYNEQFFGPGTRLTVL.

V is TRBV3-2 and J is TRBJ2-3. TRBV3-2 is a listed pseudogene. This CDR3 comprises 16 residues. The CDR3 sequence is CASTNHGRSFTDTQYF. CDR3 in DNA: TGTGCCAGCACCAACCACGGCAGGTCTTTCACAGATACGCAGTATTTT.

CDR3 nucleotide sequence: TGTGCCACCAGTGATTCAACACAAGAGACCCAGTACTTC. Translation: CATSDSTQETQYF. The V call is TRBV24-1, the J call TRBJ2-5; D is unclear. The V gene lost 2 bases and the J gene lost 2 bases, with 5 bases spanning the gap. CDR1 and CDR2 from the germline V gene are KGHDR and SFDVKD. CDR3 length equals 13 residues.

V usage is TRBV11-1 and J usage is TRBJ2-1; 11 nucleotides match TRBD2. Losses at the gene ends were 5 bases for V and 7 bases for J; bases not matched to a gene: 7. The CDR3 totals 15 residues. CDR1 and CDR2 from the germline V gene are SGHAT and FQDESV (reference sequence). The DNA for the CDR3 is TGTGCCAGCAGCATTAGCGGGGGGGCGTGGAATGAGCAGTTCTTC. Translated: CASSISGGAWNEQFF.

The chain recombines TRBV10-3 with TRBJ2-3, with D possibly matching TRBD1 (5 bases). This CDR3 is 14 amino acids long. CDR1 and CDR2 (germline): ENHRY, SYGVKD. The germline V and J ends were trimmed by 4 bases and 4 bases, with 12 bases remaining between them. CDR3 nucleotide sequence: TGTGCCATCAGTGCTCAGGGTGGCTCAGATACGCAGTATTTT. Amino acids: CAISAQGGSDTQYF.

The chain couples TRBV12-3 or TRBV12-4 to TRBJ2-7; TRBD2 might be the D (7 bases). Trimming took off 4 bases at V and 4 bases at J, with 14 bases between the two ends. There are 14 residues in the CDR3. The CDR3 loop reads CASSWGGGRYEQYF. The CDR3 coding sequence is TGTGCCAGCAGTTGGGGCGGGGGCCGGTACGAGCAGTACTTC.

The sample holds a few counts of this clonotype. The V and J genes are TRBV7-9 and TRBJ2-7; D is undetermined. This CDR3 comprises 12 residues. V lost 4 bases and J lost 2, with 6 bases in between. Germline V gene data show CDR1 as SEHNR and CDR2 as FQNEAQ (reference sequence). CDR3 protein: CASSYSPYEQYF. The CDR3 DNA is TGTGCCAGCAGCTACTCACCCTACGAGCAGTACTTC.

The chain recombines TRBV20-1 with TRBJ2-7; D may correspond to TRBD1 or TRBD2 (6 bases each). V lost 0 bases, J lost 2 bases, and 23 bases lay in between. Looked up from germline, CDR1 is DFQATT and CDR2 is SNEGSKA (reference sequence). The CDR3 loop spans 18 amino acids. Written as DNA, the CDR3 is TGCAGTGCTAGAGATCCGTCTCCAGGGGACTTGCTCACCTACGAGCAGTACTTC. Translated, it gives CSARDPSPGDLLTYEQYF.

The CDR3 sequence is CSVPGNYEQYV. For the CDR3, the DNA is TGCAGTGTCCCGGGGAACTACGAGCAGTACGTC. J is TRBJ2-7 and V is TRBV20-1, with D possibly being TRBD2 (5 bases). Trimming took off 7 bases at V and 3 bases at J, with 10 bases between the two ends. This CDR3 contains 11 residues. From germline, CDR1 is DFQATT and CDR2 SNEGSKA (reference sequence).

The rearrangement links TRBV6-5 to TRBJ1-1; D perhaps matches TRBD1 (5 bases). V was shortened by 2 bases and J by 4 bases, with 11 bases between the two germline ends. Looked up from germline, CDR1 is MNHEY and CDR2 is SVGAGI. The CDR3 length is 14 residues. The CDR3 sequence is CASSYRGERTEAFF. For the CDR3, the DNA is TGTGCCAGCAGTTACCGAGGGGAACGCACTGAAGCTTTCTTT.

This clonotype was seen repeatedly, ten times or more. V and J are TRBV20-1 and TRBJ2-3; D ambiguous. Looked up from germline, CDR1 is DFQATT and CDR2 is SNEGSKA (reference sequence). CDR3 length: 14 amino acids. The V end lost 6 bases, the J end lost 5 bases, and 18 bases lay between the germline ends. The CDR3, as DNA: TGCAGTGCCCCTGACCCAGCAAGTGGAGATACGCAGTATTTT. Its translation: CSAPDPASGDTQYF.

This clonotype was detected only a few times. The chain couples TRBV29-1 to TRBJ1-2; D is undetermined. CDR1 SQVTM and CDR2 ANQGSEA come from the germline V gene. V lost 0 bases and J lost 6, with 5 bases in between. This CDR3 contains 11 residues. This chain's CDR3 is CSVEEGDGYTF. The CDR3 bases are TGCAGCGTTGAAGAGGGAGATGGCTACACCTTC.

The chain is built from TRBV3-1 and TRBJ1-1; D unresolved. Germline V lookup: CDR1 LGHDT, CDR2 YNNKEL (reference sequence). V was cut by 4 bases and J by 1 base, with 10 bases left in between. CDR3 length equals 14 residues. CDR3 bases: TGTGCCAGCAGCCCCCGCGACGGGAACACTGAAGCTTTCTTT. The encoded protein is CASSPRDGNTEAFF.

This clonotype appeared many times. The rearrangement joins TRBV29-1 to TRBJ1-1; TRBD1 might be the D (6 bases). V lost 5 bases and J 4 bases, leaving 17 bases between the germline ends. The CDR3 is 14 amino acids. Germline lookup yields CDR1 SQVTM and CDR2 ANQGSEA. CDR3: CSVRAGGGGTEAFF. In DNA form, the CDR3 reads TGCAGCGTTCGGGCAGGAGGGGGAGGCACTGAAGCTTTCTTT.

This clonotype was seen more than once but under ten times. The chain uses TRBV12-3 or TRBV12-4 and TRBJ1-4, with 10 bases that match TRBD1. This CDR3 region has 16 residues. The J segment lost 2 bases and the V segment lost 6 bases, leaving 6 bases of the junction unmatched. The CDR3 DNA sequence: TGTGCCAGCAGCTTGGACAGGGGGTTTACTAATGAAAAACTGTTTTTT. It yields the protein CASSLDRGFTNEKLFF.

This clonotype was observed a few times. The V gene is TRBV6-6, the J gene TRBJ1-1; D unclear. Germline V gives CDR1 MNHNY, CDR2 SVGAGI (reference sequence). The V gene lost 10 bases and the J gene lost 0 bases, with 9 bases spanning the gap. This CDR3 contains 12 residues. The CDR3 DNA follows: TGTGCCACCGGCGAGATGAACACTGAAGCTTTCTTT. Protein sequence: CATGEMNTEAFF.